Each of the 20 T cell receptor beta chains below was sequenced from the same sample in a study of long-term antiretroviral therapy in people with HIV. The assay used was immunoSEQ (version v3.0), run at survey level. Sequenced by immunoSEQ multiplex PCR; TCRdb stores in-frame clones only, minus some. Of around 18,000 clones in the sample, approximately 79% were seen once. This sample comprised unsorted PBMCs, obtained at the start of antiretroviral therapy, before treatment. These TCRs come from a man in his late teens or twenties with HIV.

The genes are TRBV5-6 and TRBJ1-1; tentative D call: TRBD1 (5 bases). The CDR3 extends over 15 amino acids. Per germline, CDR1 SGHDT and CDR2 YYEEEE. V dropped 0 bases and J dropped 0 bases, with 9 bases sitting between them. This CDR3 reads CASSLAWGLNTEAFF. The CDR3 DNA reads TGTGCCAGCAGCTTGGCTTGGGGCTTGAACACTGAAGCTTTCTTT. The whole variable domain, filled in from reference TRBV5-6 and TRBJ1-1, reads DAGVTQSPTHLIKTRGQQVTLRCSPKSGHDTVSWYQQALGQGPQFIFQYYEEEERQRGNFPDRFSGHQFPNYSSELNVNALLLGDSALYLCASSLAWGLNTEAFFGQGTRLTVV.

The rearrangement uses TRBV9 and TRBJ1-3; the D is unclear. CDR1 and CDR2 (germline): SGDLS, YYNGEE. The CDR3 length is 17 residues. The V end was cut by 4 bases, the J end by 0 bases, with 17 bases between. CDR3 protein: CASSLVGQHFSGNTIYF. CDR3 DNA sequence: TGTGCCAGCAGCCTCGTCGGGCAGCATTTCTCTGGAAACACCATATATTTT.

The chain employs TRBV11-2 and TRBJ1-4; D is possibly TRBD1 (5 bases). The CDR3 is 15 amino acids. The germline V gene has CDR1 SGHAT and CDR2 FQNNGV. Trimming left V 4 bases short and J 0 bases short, with 9 bases between. As DNA, the CDR3 is TGTGCCAGCAGCTGGGACGGTGCAACTAATGAAAAACTGTTTTTT. It encodes CASSWDGATNEKLFF.

J is TRBJ1-2 and V is TRBV6-6, with D tentatively TRBD1 (5 bases). Germline V lookup: CDR1 MNHNY, CDR2 SVGAGI (reference sequence). Trimming took off 6 bases at V and 10 bases at J, with 18 bases between the two ends. The CDR3 consists of 13 residues. The DNA for the CDR3 is TGTGCCAGCAGCTCGGGACCCCTAAGCGACTACACCTTC. Protein sequence: CASSSGPLSDYTF.

V is TRBV28 and J is TRBJ1-3; 7 nucleotides agree with TRBD1. Losses at the gene ends were 6 bases for V and 3 bases for J; bases not matched to a gene: 5. The CDR3 is made up of 14 amino acids. CDR1 is MDHEN, CDR2 SYDVKM, per germline. Here the CDR3 reads CASRATGSGNTIYF. The CDR3 DNA reads as TGTGCCAGCAGAGCGACAGGGAGTGGAAACACCATATATTTT.

This rearrangement joins TRBV4-1 to TRBJ2-7; D not certain. Germline V lookup: CDR1 MGHRA, CDR2 YSYEKL. The V gene lost 0 bases and the J gene lost 4 bases, with 16 bases spanning the gap. The CDR3 contains 16 residues. The chain's CDR3 is CASSQETQARNYEQYF. In DNA, the CDR3 is TGCGCCAGCAGCCAAGAAACGCAGGCAAGAAATTACGAGCAGTACTTC.

The V call is TRBV18, the J call TRBJ1-2; a possible D gene is TRBD1 (5 bases). The CDR3 has 17 residues. CDR1 KGHSH and CDR2 LQKENI come from the germline V gene. Trimming cost V 2 bases and J 0 bases, with 16 bases left between them. This CDR3 is CASSPLTGGEANYGYTF. Here the CDR3 DNA reads TGTGCCAGCTCACCATTAACCGGGGGGGAAGCTAACTATGGCTACACCTTC.

The chain has TRBV18 and TRBJ2-1; D is perhaps TRBD1 (6 bases). The V gene lost 8 bases and the J gene lost 0 bases, with 14 bases spanning the gap. Germline values: CDR1 KGHSH, CDR2 LQKENI. This CDR3 is built from 15 residues. CDR3: CASGQGRISYNEQFF. The CDR3 DNA follows: TGTGCCAGCGGCCAGGGGCGGATCTCCTACAATGAGCAGTTCTTC. Filled out from reference TRBV18 and TRBJ2-1, the complete variable domain reads NAGVMQNPRHLVRRRGQEARLRCSPMKGHSHVYWYRQLPEEGLKFMVYLQKENIIDESGMPKERFSAEFPKEGPSILRIQQVVRGDSAAYFCASGQGRISYNEQFFGPGTRLTVL.

This clone appeared once. This chain joins TRBV7-9 and TRBJ1-4; no firm D call. In germline, CDR1 is SEHNR, CDR2 FQNEAQ (reference sequence). Trimming shortened V by 5 bases and J by 6 bases, and 16 bases separated the two germline ends. The length of the CDR3 is 15 residues. The CDR3 spells CASSPYNDQDEKLFF. In DNA, the CDR3 is TGTGCCAGCAGCCCCTACAATGACCAGGATGAAAAACTGTTTTTT.

This clone was observed a few times. The rearrangement links TRBV2 to TRBJ2-7; unclear D gene. Trimming pared 6 bases from V and 1 base from J, leaving 7 bases between. The CDR3 is 12 amino acids. CDR1 is SNHLY, CDR2 FYNNEI, per germline. Written as DNA, the CDR3 is TGTGCCAGCAGGCCGGAATCCTACGAGCAGTACTTC. Translated, it gives CASRPESYEQYF.

This clone is labeled large. The chain has TRBV19 and TRBJ1-2; perhaps TRBD1 as D (6 bases). Germline V lookup: CDR1 LNHDA, CDR2 SQIVND (reference sequence). V was clipped by 3 bases and J by 7 bases, with 15 bases between them. This CDR3 contains 14 residues. CDR3 region: CASSIAGGAVGYTF. DNA for the CDR3: TGTGCCAGTAGTATTGCGGGGGGCGCGGTTGGCTACACCTTC.

This clone was counted only a few times. The V gene is TRBV19, the J gene TRBJ1-5; perhaps TRBD1 as D (5 bases). The V end was cut by 8 bases, the J end by 6 bases, with 14 bases between. Germline CDR1 is LNHDA and CDR2 is SQIVND (reference sequence). There are 13 residues in the CDR3. DNA for the CDR3: TGTGCCAGTTCTCCCGGGGGGACTCAGCCCCAGCATTTT. Residues: CASSPGGTQPQHF.

The genes are TRBV28 and TRBJ1-5; the D gene is possibly TRBD1 (6 bases). The CDR3 is 14 amino acids. CDR1 and CDR2 from the germline V gene are MDHEN and SYDVKM. Between the trimmed V and J ends, which lost 3 bases and 2 bases, there was a span of 8 bases. CDR3 DNA sequence: TGTGCCAGCAGTTTGGGGGGCGGCAATCAGCCCCAGCATTTT. This codes for CASSLGGGNQPQHF.

The chain carries TRBV9 and TRBJ2-6; D is uncertain. CDR3 size: 15 residues. V lost 3 bases to trimming and J lost 0 bases, with 7 bases between them. Germline-derived CDR1 and CDR2 are SGDLS and YYNGEE. CDR3 DNA sequence: TGTGCCAGCAGCGGAGACGGCTCTGGGGCCAACGTCCTGACTTTC. Its translation: CASSGDGSGANVLTF.

The chain employs TRBV9 and TRBJ2-2, with D maybe TRBD2 (6 bases). The CDR3 sequence is 16 residues long. V shed 3 bases and J shed 0 bases, with 12 bases lying between them. Germline V CDR1 and CDR2: SGDLS, YYNGEE. CDR3 coding DNA: TGTGCCAGCAGCGCCCGGGACTCCACGAACACCGGGGAGCTGTTTTTT. It translates to CASSARDSTNTGELFF.

The rearrangement joins TRBV4-2 to TRBJ2-3, with 9 bases identical to TRBD2. The germline V gene has CDR1 LGHNA and CDR2 YNFKEQ. This CDR3 spans 15 amino acids. Trimming took 5 bases from V and 3 from J; bases not matched to a gene: 6. The CDR3 region is CASSFAGGETDTQYF. The CDR3 bases are TGTGCCAGCAGCTTCGCGGGAGGGGAAACAGATACGCAGTATTTT.

The sample holds one count of this clone. V is TRBV28 and J is TRBJ2-5, with TRBD2 matching over 10 bases. Trimming cost V 2 bases and J 4 bases; bases outside gene matches: 16. The CDR3 consists of 19 residues. Germline V lookup: CDR1 MDHEN, CDR2 SYDVKM. CDR3 amino acids: CASSLGRSGRAALGETQYF. DNA for the CDR3: TGTGCCAGCAGTTTAGGGCGGAGCGGGAGGGCCGCCCTGGGAGAGACCCAGTACTTC. Supplemented by reference TRBV28 and TRBJ2-5, the full variable domain reads DVKVTQSSRYLVKRTGEKVFLECVQDMDHENMFWYRQDPGLGLRLIYFSYDVKMKEKGDIPEGYSVSREKKERFSLILESASTNQTSMYLCASSLGRSGRAALGETQYFGPGTRLLVL.

V is TRBV19 and J is TRBJ2-2; TRBD2 is a possible D gene (6 bases). The germline V and J ends were trimmed by 5 bases and 1 base, with 8 bases remaining between them. The V gene's germline CDR1 is LNHDA and CDR2 SQIVND (reference sequence). CDR3 length: 14 amino acids. CDR3 protein: CASSRRGNTGELFF. In DNA form, the CDR3 reads TGTGCCAGTAGTCGGCGGGGGAACACCGGGGAGCTGTTTTTT.

This clone is deemed medium-sized. The chain uses TRBV19 and TRBJ2-7, with 7 bases lining up with TRBD2. J was trimmed by 0 bases and V by 6 bases; bases with no gene match: 8. This CDR3 has 15 amino acids. Germline CDR1 and CDR2: LNHDA and SQIVND (reference sequence). The CDR3 DNA reads TGTGCCAGTAGCCCCTCTAGCGGCCCCTCCTACGAGCAGTACTTC. It translates to CASSPSSGPSYEQYF.

This chain connects TRBV9 to TRBJ1-2; tentative D call: TRBD1 (5 bases). The germline V and J ends were trimmed by 3 bases and 8 bases, with 17 bases remaining between them. The CDR3 has 14 residues. Germline CDR1 is SGDLS and CDR2 is YYNGEE. CDR3 in amino acids: CASSARGRGSGYTF. The DNA for the CDR3 is TGTGCCAGCAGCGCGAGGGGCCGGGGTTCGGGCTACACCTTC.